Listed below are T cell receptor beta chains from one sample, sequenced in a study of T-cell reconstitution after alpha-beta-depleted transplantation in children. TCRdb re-called the PCR reads through MiXCR, storing one row per CDR3 protein. This sample has roughly 180,000 distinct CDR3 sequences, with approximately 14% found just once. This specimen was PBMCs from the stem cell graft donor, taken from the stem cell graft. The receptors originated from a human donor who donated a stem cell graft to a child with acute lymphoblastic leukemia. CDR3s include the opening cysteine and the closing phenylalanine or tryptophan. The order of the fields is V gene, J gene, CDR3 protein.

V gene: TRBV12-3/TRBV12-4; J gene: TRBJ2-2; CDR3 protein: CASSPSYRADTGELFF
V gene: TRBV19; J gene: TRBJ2-5; CDR3 protein: CASSWTGTIQETQYF
V gene: TRBV29-1; J gene: TRBJ1-1; CDR3 protein: CSIQGMDTEAFF
V gene: TRBV27; J gene: TRBJ1-1; CDR3 protein: CASARLTGTMNTEAFF
V gene: TRBV11-1; J gene: TRBJ2-1; CDR3 protein: CASSLRVQRRGLYNEQFF
V gene: TRBV5-1; J gene: TRBJ1-2; CDR3 protein: CASSLDREPAGYTF
V gene: TRBV24-1; J gene: TRBJ2-4; CDR3 protein: CATSDDGWVQYF
V gene: TRBV19; J gene: TRBJ2-7; CDR3 protein: CASSISLSSDEQYF
V gene: TRBV19; J gene: TRBJ2-1; CDR3 protein: CASSTLEPNNEQFF
V gene: TRBV19; J gene: TRBJ2-4; CDR3 protein: CASSILRDAKNIQYF
V gene: TRBV5-8; J gene: TRBJ1-5; CDR3 protein: CASGPGGGGQPQHF
V gene: TRBV25-1; J gene: TRBJ2-1; CDR3 protein: CASSGLAGLGDEQFF
V gene: TRBV29-1; J gene: TRBJ2-3; CDR3 protein: CSVEWADPSTDTQYF
V gene: TRBV7-9; J gene: TRBJ1-1; CDR3 protein: CASSSWTVKNTEAFF
V gene: TRBV24-1; J gene: TRBJ2-3; CDR3 protein: CATSDFGKSTDTQYF
V gene: TRBV12-3/TRBV12-4; J gene: TRBJ1-1; CDR3 protein: CASSPQTLTGVDTEAFF
V gene: TRBV12-3/TRBV12-4; J gene: TRBJ1-6; CDR3 protein: CASTPTGLEYSPLHF
V gene: TRBV20-1; J gene: TRBJ2-5; CDR3 protein: CSARKTSGMSWVETQYF
V gene: TRBV12-3/TRBV12-4; J gene: TRBJ2-7; CDR3 protein: CASSAARLREQYF
V gene: TRBV12-3/TRBV12-4; J gene: TRBJ1-3; CDR3 protein: CASSPGFVSGNTIYF
V gene: TRBV20-1; J gene: TRBJ2-7; CDR3 protein: CRGILTVDEQYF
V gene: TRBV12-3/TRBV12-4; J gene: TRBJ2-5; CDR3 protein: CASSLAGGTETQYF
V gene: TRBV29-1; J gene: TRBJ2-6; CDR3 protein: CSVDSGTGDLINSGANVLTF
V gene: TRBV5-1; J gene: TRBJ2-1; CDR3 protein: CASSYGQGAGEQFF
V gene: TRBV5-1; J gene: TRBJ1-2; CDR3 protein: CATSRGGYYGYTF
V gene: TRBV27; J gene: TRBJ2-7; CDR3 protein: CASSKRDRGYEQYF
V gene: TRBV6-5; J gene: TRBJ2-7; CDR3 protein: CASSYSKVRDEQYF
V gene: TRBV5-1; J gene: TRBJ1-1; CDR3 protein: CASSLVPQGTEAFF
V gene: TRBV12-3/TRBV12-4; J gene: TRBJ2-7; CDR3 protein: CASSLAPSGREYF
V gene: TRBV6-5; J gene: TRBJ1-5; CDR3 protein: CASSTSTGAGNQPQHF
V gene: TRBV5-1; J gene: TRBJ2-7; CDR3 protein: CASSARQGRNEQYF
V gene: TRBV5-1; J gene: TRBJ2-5; CDR3 protein: CASSVGQGETQYF
V gene: TRBV5-6; J gene: TRBJ2-3; CDR3 protein: CASSFGLARSTDTQYF
V gene: TRBV7-9; J gene: TRBJ2-2; CDR3 protein: CASADRGTGELFF
V gene: TRBV18; J gene: TRBJ2-1; CDR3 protein: CASSPPGGWHNEQFF
V gene: TRBV5-1; J gene: TRBJ1-6; CDR3 protein: CASSFRQDYNSPLHF
V gene: TRBV19; J gene: TRBJ1-1; CDR3 protein: CASSMGFGSEAFF
V gene: TRBV20-1; J gene: TRBJ2-7; CDR3 protein: CSAPGGGSLLYEQYF
V gene: TRBV5-4; J gene: TRBJ2-5; CDR3 protein: CASSTGTTQETQYF
V gene: TRBV5-6; J gene: TRBJ2-5; CDR3 protein: CASSSKGWGETQYF
V gene: TRBV9; J gene: TRBJ2-6; CDR3 protein: CASSVVGEGTGANVLTF
V gene: TRBV4-1; J gene: TRBJ2-5; CDR3 protein: CASSPRGVSVETQYF
V gene: TRBV5-6; J gene: TRBJ1-2; CDR3 protein: CASSSGQLNYGYTF
V gene: TRBV6-2/TRBV6-3; J gene: TRBJ2-7; CDR3 protein: CASSYSRAAREQYF
V gene: TRBV5-1; J gene: TRBJ2-5; CDR3 protein: CASSTGLAGSGTQYF
V gene: TRBV5-1; J gene: TRBJ2-7; CDR3 protein: CASRGLAGEDEQYF
V gene: TRBV12-3/TRBV12-4; J gene: TRBJ2-7; CDR3 protein: CASSWDRNYEQYF
V gene: TRBV4-2; J gene: TRBJ2-1; CDR3 protein: CASSQDFASGSTNEQFF
V gene: TRBV11-2; J gene: TRBJ1-1; CDR3 protein: CASRSTGRRRTEAFF
V gene: TRBV24-1; J gene: TRBJ1-2; CDR3 protein: CATSDPGNGYTF
V gene: TRBV5-1; J gene: TRBJ2-3; CDR3 protein: CASSSTRTSGDMDTQYF
V gene: TRBV20-1; J gene: TRBJ2-1; CDR3 protein: CSASGLAGEAYNEQFF
V gene: TRBV12-2; J gene: TRBJ2-1; CDR3 protein: CASRLEMTGSSYNEQFF